At least ten counts were recorded for the clone carrying this T cell receptor (beta chain). Its antigen is unknown. Germline V gene lookup returns CDR1 WSHSY and CDR2 SAAADI. V was trimmed by 7 bases and J by 0 bases, leaving 13 bases between them. The CDR3 spans 15 residues. These data originate in a study of T-cell reconstitution after alpha-beta-depleted transplantation in children. Study findings and constraints: Some patients showed high day-60 TCRbeta diversity, which derived from surviving recipient T cells and thymic progenitors. A year had passed since transplant, and T-cell counts and diversity by then came mostly from newly produced T cells. Reportedly, only several hundred clones from non-depleted graft cells drove alpha-beta T-cell counts at about two months.

TCRbeta library preparation incorporated unique molecular identifiers. A single record per CDR3 protein comes from TCRdb applying MiXCR to the PCR reads. The table includes over 450,000 distinct CDR3 sequences, over 9.5% detected once. This sequence joins TRBV10-2 and TRBJ2-1; no clear D gene. This receptor was obtained from a child under 10 years old with inherited bone marrow failure, due to receive a stem cell transplant. The material was PBMCs, obtained before TCRalphabeta/CD19-depleted stem cell transplant. CDR3 loop: CASTATQDSYNEQFF. The CDR3 DNA reads as TGCGCCAGCACCGCGACCCAGGACTCCTACAATGAGCAGTTCTTC.